This T cell receptor (beta chain) was captured by sequencing in a study of cytomegalovirus exposure and HLA in healthy donors. Study-wide points: The dataset shows that most TCR sequences were rare, while some public TCRs occurred in many donors.

This CDR3 spans 12 amino acids. Per germline, CDR1 LNHDA and CDR2 SQIVND (reference sequence). Trimming left V 7 bases short and J 8 bases short, with 14 bases between. With 60 Vbeta and 13 Jbeta primers, the PCR was carried out. Libraries were prepared by immunoSEQ multiplex PCR; TCRdb keeps only in-frame clonotypes and omits some of them. The repertoire has about 69,000 clones, about 74% of them found once; the top ten carry over 8.5%. Worth noting for this clone: As yet, its antigen is unknown.

The TCR was taken from an older woman in good health and CMV-seropositive. J is TRBJ1-2 and V is TRBV19; possibly TRBD1 for D (5 bases). The sequenced sample consisted of PBMCs. The CDR3 region has the DNA TGTGCCAGTACCCAGCGGGGCAGCGGCTACACCTTC. This translates into CASTQRGSGYTF.